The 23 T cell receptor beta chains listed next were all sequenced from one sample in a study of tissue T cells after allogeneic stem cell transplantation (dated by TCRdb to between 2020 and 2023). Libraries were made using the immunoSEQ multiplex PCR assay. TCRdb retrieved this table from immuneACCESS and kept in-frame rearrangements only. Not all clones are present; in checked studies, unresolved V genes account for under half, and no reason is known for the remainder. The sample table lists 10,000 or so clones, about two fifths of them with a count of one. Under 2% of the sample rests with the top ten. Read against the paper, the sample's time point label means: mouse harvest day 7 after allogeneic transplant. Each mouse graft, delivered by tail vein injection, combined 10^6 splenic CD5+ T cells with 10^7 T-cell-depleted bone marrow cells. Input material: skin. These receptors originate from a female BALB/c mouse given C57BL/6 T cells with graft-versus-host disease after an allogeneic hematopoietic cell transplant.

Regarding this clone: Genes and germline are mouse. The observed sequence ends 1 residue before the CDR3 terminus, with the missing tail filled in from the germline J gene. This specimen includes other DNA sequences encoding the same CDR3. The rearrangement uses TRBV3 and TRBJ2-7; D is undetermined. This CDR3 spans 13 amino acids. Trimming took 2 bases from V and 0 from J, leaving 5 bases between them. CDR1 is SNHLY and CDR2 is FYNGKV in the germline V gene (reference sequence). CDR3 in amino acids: CASSLRSSYEQYF. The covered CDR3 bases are TGTGCCAGCAGCTTAAGGAGCTCCTATGAACAGTAC. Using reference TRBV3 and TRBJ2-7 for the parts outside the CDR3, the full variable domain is GPKVLQIPSHQIIDMGQMVTLNCDPVSNHLYFYWYKQILGQQMEFLVNFYNGKVMEKSKLFKDQFSVERPDGSYFTLKIQPTALEDSAVYFCASSLRSSYEQYFGPGTRLTVL.

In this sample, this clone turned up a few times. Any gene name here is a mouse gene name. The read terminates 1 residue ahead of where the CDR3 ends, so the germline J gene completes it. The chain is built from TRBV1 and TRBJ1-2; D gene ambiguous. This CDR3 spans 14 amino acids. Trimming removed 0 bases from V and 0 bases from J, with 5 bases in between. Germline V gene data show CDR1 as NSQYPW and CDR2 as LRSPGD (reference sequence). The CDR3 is CTCSADGANSDYTF. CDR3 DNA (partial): TGCACCTGCAGTGCAGATGGTGCAAACTCCGACTACACC.

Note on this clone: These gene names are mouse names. CDR3 DNA (partial): TGTGCCAGCAGCCAAGATGGGGGGGCAGGCACCCAGTAC. This codes for CASSQDGGAGTQY. Given in full, the CDR3 is CASSQDGGAGTQYF. The V call is TRBV2, the J call TRBJ2-5; 9 positions match TRBD2. Read data end 1 residue before the CDR3 end; the end is taken from the germline J gene. Germline CDR1 LGHNA, CDR2 YSYQKL. The V and J ends lost 0 bases and 8 bases, in that order; junction bases with no gene match: 3. The CDR3 extends over 14 amino acids.

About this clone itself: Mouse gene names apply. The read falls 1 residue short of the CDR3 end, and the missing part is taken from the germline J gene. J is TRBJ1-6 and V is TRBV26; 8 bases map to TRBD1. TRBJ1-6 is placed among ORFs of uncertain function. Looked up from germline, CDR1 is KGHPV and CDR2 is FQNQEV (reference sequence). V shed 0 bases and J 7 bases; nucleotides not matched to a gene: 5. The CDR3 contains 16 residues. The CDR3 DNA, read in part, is TGTGCCAGCAGTCTGTCCTCAGGGGGCAGGAATTCGCCCCTCTAC. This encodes CASSLSSGGRNSPLY. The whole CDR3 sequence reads CASSLSSGGRNSPLYF.

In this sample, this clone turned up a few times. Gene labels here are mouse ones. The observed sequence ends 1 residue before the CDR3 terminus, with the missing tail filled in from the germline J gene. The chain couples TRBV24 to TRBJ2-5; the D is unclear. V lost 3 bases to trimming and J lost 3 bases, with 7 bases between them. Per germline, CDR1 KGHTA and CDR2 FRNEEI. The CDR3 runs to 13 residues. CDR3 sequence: CASSLVGQDTQYF. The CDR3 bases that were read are TGTGCCAGCAGTCTAGTGGGACAAGACACCCAGTAC.

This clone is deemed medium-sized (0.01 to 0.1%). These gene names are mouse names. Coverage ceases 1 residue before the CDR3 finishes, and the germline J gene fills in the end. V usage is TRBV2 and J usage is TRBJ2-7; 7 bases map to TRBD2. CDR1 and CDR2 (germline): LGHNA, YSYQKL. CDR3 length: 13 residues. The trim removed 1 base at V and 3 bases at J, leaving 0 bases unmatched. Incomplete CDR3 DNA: TGTGCCAGCAGCCAAGCTGGGGGCTATGAACAGTAC. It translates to CASSQAGGYEQY. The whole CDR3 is CASSQAGGYEQYF.

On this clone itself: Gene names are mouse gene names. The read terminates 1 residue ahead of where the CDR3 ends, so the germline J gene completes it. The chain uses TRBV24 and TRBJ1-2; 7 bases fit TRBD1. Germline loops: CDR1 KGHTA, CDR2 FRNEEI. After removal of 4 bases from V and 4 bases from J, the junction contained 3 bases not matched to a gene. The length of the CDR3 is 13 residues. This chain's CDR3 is CASSPQGGSDYTF. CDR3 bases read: TGTGCCAGCAGTCCCCAGGGGGGCTCCGACTACACC.

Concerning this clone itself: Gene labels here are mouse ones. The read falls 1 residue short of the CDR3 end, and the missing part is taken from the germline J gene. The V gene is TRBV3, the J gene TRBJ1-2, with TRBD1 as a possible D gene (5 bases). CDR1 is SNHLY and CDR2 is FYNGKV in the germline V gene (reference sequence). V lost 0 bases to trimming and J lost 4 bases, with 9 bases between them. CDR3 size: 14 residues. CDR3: CASSLALGVSDYTF. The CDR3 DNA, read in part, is TGTGCCAGCAGCTTAGCGCTGGGGGTCTCCGACTACACC.

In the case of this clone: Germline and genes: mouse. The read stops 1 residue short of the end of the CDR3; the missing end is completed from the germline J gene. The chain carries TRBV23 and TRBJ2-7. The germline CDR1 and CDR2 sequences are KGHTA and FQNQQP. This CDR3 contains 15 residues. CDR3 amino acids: CSSSQIPASSYEQYF. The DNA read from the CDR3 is TGCTCCAGCAGTCAAATCCCGGCAAGCTCCTATGAACAGTAC.

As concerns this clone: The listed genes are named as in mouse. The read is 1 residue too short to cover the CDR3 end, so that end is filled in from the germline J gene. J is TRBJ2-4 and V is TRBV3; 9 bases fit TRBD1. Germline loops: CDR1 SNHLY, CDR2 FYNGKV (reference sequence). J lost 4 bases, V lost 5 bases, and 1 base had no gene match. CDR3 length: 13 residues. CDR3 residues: CASSRQGENTLYF. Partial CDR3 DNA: TGTGCCAGCAGCCGACAGGGGGAAAACACCTTGTAC.

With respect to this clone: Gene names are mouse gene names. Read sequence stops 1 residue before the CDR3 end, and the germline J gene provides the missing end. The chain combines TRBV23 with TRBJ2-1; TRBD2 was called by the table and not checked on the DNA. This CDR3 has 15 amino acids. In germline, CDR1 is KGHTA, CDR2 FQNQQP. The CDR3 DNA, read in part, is TGCTCCAGCAGTCATCGACTGGGGGGGCGAGCTGAGCAGTTC. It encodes CSSSHRLGGRAEQF. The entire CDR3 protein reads CSSSHRLGGRAEQFF. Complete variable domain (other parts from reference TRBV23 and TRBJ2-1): DAAVTQKPRYLIKMKGQEAEMKCIPEKGHTAVFWYQQKQSKELKFLIYFQNQQPLDQIDMVKERFSAVCPSSSLCSLGIRTCEAEDSALYLCSSSHRLGGRAEQFFGPGTRLTVL.

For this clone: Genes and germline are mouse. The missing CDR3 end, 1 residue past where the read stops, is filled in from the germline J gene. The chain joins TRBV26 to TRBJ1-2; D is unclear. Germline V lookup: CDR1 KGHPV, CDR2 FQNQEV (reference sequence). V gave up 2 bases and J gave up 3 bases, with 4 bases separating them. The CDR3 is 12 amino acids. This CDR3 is CASSLGHSDYTF. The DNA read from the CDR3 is TGTGCCAGCAGTCTGGGGCACTCCGACTACACC.

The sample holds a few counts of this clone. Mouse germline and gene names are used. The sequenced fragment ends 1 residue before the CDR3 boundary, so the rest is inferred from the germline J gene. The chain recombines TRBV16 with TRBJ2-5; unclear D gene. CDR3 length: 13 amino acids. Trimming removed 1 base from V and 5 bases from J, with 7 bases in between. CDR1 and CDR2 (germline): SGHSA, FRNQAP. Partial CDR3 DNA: TGTGCAAGCAGCTTAGGAGGAGGAGACACCCAGTAC. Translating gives CASSLGGGDTQY. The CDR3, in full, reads CASSLGGGDTQYF.

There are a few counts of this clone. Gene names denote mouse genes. CDR3 amino acids: CASRQQGGSNERLFF. CDR3 bases read: TGTGCCAGCAGGCAACAGGGGGGGTCCAACGAAAGATTATTT. This chain joins TRBV26 and TRBJ1-4; 8 nucleotides match TRBD1. Coverage ceases 1 residue before the CDR3 finishes, and the germline J gene fills in the end. This CDR3 spans 15 amino acids. Germline CDR1 KGHPV, CDR2 FQNQEV (reference sequence). V shed 6 bases, J shed 2 bases, and the junction held 5 bases outside the gene matches.

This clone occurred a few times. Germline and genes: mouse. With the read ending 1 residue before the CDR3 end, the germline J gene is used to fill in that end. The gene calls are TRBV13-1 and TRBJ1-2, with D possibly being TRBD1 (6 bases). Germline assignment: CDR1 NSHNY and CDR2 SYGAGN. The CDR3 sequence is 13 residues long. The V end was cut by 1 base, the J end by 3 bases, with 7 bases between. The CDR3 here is CASSDPGDSDYTF. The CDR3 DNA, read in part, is TGTGCCAGCAGTGATCCAGGGGACTCCGACTACACC.

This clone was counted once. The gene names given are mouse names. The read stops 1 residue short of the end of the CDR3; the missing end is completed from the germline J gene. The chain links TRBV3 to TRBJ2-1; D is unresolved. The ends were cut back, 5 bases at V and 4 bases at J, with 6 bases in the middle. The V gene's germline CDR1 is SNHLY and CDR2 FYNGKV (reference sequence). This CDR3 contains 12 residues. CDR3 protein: CASSRGYAEQFF. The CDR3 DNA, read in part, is TGTGCCAGCAGCCGAGGTTATGCTGAGCAGTTC. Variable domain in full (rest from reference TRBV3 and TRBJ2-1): GPKVLQIPSHQIIDMGQMVTLNCDPVSNHLYFYWYKQILGQQMEFLVNFYNGKVMEKSKLFKDQFSVERPDGSYFTLKIQPTALEDSAVYFCASSRGYAEQFFGPGTRLTVL.

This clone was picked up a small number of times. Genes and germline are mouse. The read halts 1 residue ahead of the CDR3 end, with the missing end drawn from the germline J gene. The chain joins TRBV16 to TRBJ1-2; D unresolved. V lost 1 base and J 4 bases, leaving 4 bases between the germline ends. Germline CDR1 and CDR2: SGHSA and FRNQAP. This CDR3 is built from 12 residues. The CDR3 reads CASSLGGSDYTF. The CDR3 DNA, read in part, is TGTGCAAGCAGCTTAGGGGGCTCCGACTACACC.

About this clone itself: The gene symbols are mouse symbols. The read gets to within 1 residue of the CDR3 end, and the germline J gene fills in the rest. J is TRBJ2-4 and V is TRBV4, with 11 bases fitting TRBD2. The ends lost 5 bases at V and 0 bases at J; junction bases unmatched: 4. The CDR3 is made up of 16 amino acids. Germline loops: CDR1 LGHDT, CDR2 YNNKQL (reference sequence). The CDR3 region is CASSRLGGSSQNTLYF. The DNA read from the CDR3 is TGTGCCAGCAGCCGACTGGGGGGGTCTAGTCAAAACACCTTGTAC.

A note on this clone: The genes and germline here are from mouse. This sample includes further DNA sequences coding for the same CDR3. The CDR3 protein is CAWSLHWGGGGEQYF. The DNA read from the CDR3 is TGTGCCTGGAGTCTCCACTGGGGGGGCGGGGGGGAACAGTAC. V is TRBV31 and J is TRBJ2-7, with 11 bases fitting TRBD2. Coverage ceases 1 residue before the CDR3 finishes, and the germline J gene fills in the end. Per the germline V gene, CDR1 is GKSSPN and CDR2 is SITVG. The junction had 8 bases not matched to a gene; V was cut back by 0 bases and J by 7 bases. The CDR3 runs to 15 residues.

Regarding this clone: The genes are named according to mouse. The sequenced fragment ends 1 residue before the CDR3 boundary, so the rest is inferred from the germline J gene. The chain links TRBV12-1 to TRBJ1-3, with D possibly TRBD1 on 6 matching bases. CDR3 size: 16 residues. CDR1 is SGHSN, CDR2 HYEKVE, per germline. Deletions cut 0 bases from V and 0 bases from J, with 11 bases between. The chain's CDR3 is CASSLRGGHSGNTLYF. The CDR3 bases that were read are TGTGCCAGCTCTCTCCGGGGGGGCCATTCTGGAAATACGCTCTAT.

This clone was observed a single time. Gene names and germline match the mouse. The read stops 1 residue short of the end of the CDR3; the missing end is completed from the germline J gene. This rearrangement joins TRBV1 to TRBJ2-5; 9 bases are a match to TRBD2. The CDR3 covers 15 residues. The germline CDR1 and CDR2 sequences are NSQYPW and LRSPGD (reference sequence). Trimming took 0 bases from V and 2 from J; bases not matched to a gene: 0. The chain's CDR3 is CTCSAETGGQDTQYF. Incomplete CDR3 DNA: TGCACCTGCAGTGCAGAGACTGGGGGCCAAGACACCCAGTAC. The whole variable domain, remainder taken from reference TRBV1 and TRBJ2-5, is VTLLEQNPRWRLVPRGQAVNLRCILKNSQYPWMSWYQQDLQKQLQWLFTLRSPGDKEVKSLPGADYLATRVTDTELRLQVANMSQGRTLYCTCSAETGGQDTQYFGPGTRLLVL.

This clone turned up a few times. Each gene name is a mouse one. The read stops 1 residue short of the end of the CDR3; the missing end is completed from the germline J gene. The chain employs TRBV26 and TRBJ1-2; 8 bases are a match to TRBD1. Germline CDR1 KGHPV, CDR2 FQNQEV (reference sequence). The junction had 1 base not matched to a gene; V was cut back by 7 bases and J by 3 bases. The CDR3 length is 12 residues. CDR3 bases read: TGTGCCAGCACGGACAGGGACTCCGACTACACC. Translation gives CASTDRDSDYT. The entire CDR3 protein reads CASTDRDSDYTF.

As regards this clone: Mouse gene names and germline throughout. The DNA read from the CDR3 is TGTGCCAGCAGCTTAGCAGGGAGTGGCACCTTGTAC. Encoded protein: CASSLAGSGTLY. In full, the CDR3 is CASSLAGSGTLYF. The chain links TRBV3 to TRBJ2-4; D gene ambiguous. The CDR3 end is not reached by the read, which stops 1 residue before it; the germline J gene fills it in. This CDR3 region has 13 residues. Germline V gene lookup returns CDR1 SNHLY and CDR2 FYNGKV (reference sequence). Trimming took off 0 bases at V and 8 bases at J, with 9 bases between the two ends.